This T cell receptor beta chain was found in a study of blood T cell repertoires in COVID-19. Study at large: Samples taken during acute and convalescent COVID-19 were collected in the United States, Italy and Spain. T cells, B-cell-depleted T cells, or PBMCs supplied cDNA or gDNA.

In the source study's methods: Reference gene primer amplification gave nucleated cell count estimates. Profiled with immunoSEQ multiplex PCR; TCRdb holds only in-frame clones, not every one. Clone size and V and J calls were adopted from that table, with D and trimming inferred from the DNA. Here the sample spans 200,000 to 250,000 clones, 89% being singletons. Germline V lookup: CDR1 MDHEN, CDR2 SYDVKM. Trimming took 4 bases from V and 0 from J; bases not matched to a gene: 2. The CDR3 spans 15 residues. The sequence came from a man aged 60 to 69 who had recovered from COVID-19. The sample was peripheral blood. The V call is TRBV28, the J call TRBJ2-3; 9 bases fit TRBD2. DNA of the CDR3: TGTGCCAGCAGTTCTAGCGGGGCTAGCACAGATACGCAGTATTTT. Protein: CASSSSGASTDTQYF.